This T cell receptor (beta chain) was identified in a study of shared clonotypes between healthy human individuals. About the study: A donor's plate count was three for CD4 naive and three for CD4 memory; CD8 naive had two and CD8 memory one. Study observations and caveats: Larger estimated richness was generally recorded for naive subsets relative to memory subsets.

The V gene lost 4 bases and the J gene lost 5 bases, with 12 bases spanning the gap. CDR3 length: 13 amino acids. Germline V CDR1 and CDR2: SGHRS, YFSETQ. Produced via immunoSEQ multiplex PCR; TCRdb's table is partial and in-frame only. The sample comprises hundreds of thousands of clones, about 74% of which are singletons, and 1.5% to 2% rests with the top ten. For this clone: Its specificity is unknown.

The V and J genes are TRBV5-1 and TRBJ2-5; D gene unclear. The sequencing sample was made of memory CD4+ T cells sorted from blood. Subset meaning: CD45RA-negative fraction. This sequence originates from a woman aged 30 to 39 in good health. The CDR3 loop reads CASSSNTGETQYF. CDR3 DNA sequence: TGCGCCAGCAGCAGTAATACCGGGGAGACCCAGTACTTC.